This T cell receptor beta chain was identified in a study of STAT3 mutations in large granular lymphocyte leukemia (dated by TCRdb to the late 2010s). The study in broad terms: Canonical activating STAT3 mutations were detected in roughly half of the longitudinally sequenced T-LGLL patients. More than half of T-LGLL patients received one or more immunosuppressive therapy regimens, with hematologic response in 30% to 40% of those treated. Serial deep sequencing of TCRbeta CDR3 and STAT3 was performed in patients with T-cell large granular lymphocyte leukemia to reconstruct clonal hierarchy and dynamics. From an initial cohort of hundreds of LGL patients, roughly 17 representative T-LGLL cases were chosen for longitudinal sequencing of TCRbeta and STAT3. As controls, the study also included longitudinal sequencing of two patients with natural killer LGL leukemia. For each patient, sequencing was performed at an average of 4 time points, with a range of 2 to 8 samplings. The paper as a whole reports these results and caveats: Because no samples were available when a clone first appeared, clonal expansion had to be inferred from samplings taken at other points. The burden of the dominant TCR clone was higher than the STAT3 mutant burden in several patients, which suggests that the STAT3 mutation arose secondarily inside a clone that had already expanded. At least one immunodominant TCRbeta clonotype was present in every T-LGLL patient, and multiple immunodominant subclonotypes appeared in about half of the T-LGLL patients. Variable intervals between samplings and differing treatment regimens complicated linking therapy response to changes in TCR clonal burden. Persisting codominant clonotypes in some patients meant a small but highly pathogenic clone may have been missed. TCR clonotype switching after therapy was observed in 6 of 18 patients, and all newly emerging clones were found to be STAT3 wild type.

TCRbeta libraries were sequenced on an Illumina MiSeq, averaging approximately 44,000 productive templates per sample. Using multiplex PCR amplification, the immunoSEQ assay generated the TCRbeta CDR3 libraries. In the original analysis: Repertoire diversity was calculated as previously defined, and values close to 0 indicated extremely monoclonal samples. TCRdb stores this immuneACCESS table with in-frame sequences only. Part of the clones is absent; in the studies checked, under half of the shortfall reflects unresolved V genes, and no reason is known for the rest. Clonal size and the V and J genes are those of that table, whereas D and trimming came from the DNA. Recorded for this sample are several thousand clones; about 89% of them occurred a single time. Around four fifths of the sample is held by the ten biggest clonotypes. Comments on this clone: There is no known antigen for this receptor. Nothing much larger sits one base from this clone, and base qualities are not available.

The same DNA, extracted from blood mononuclear cells, served for both the TCR sequencing and the STAT3 sequencing. The CDR3, from cysteine to phenylalanine, totals 17 residues. Of the read, only the CDR3 DNA is kept; its 51 bases are in frame from base 1. V lost 0 bases and J lost 0 bases; the stretch between them is 13 bases long. Based on the germline V gene (reference sequence), the CDR1 and CDR2 sequences are SGHNT and YYREEE. The sequence joins TRBV5-4 to TRBJ1-3; the D segment could be TRBD1, given 6 matching bases. Sequences were obtained from peripheral blood mononuclear cells. This TCR derives from a man older than 75 with T-cell large granular lymphocyte leukemia. Some clones in this sample may be carry-over from other donors' samples. The age is the age at diagnosis. The CDR3 protein sequence reads: CASSLGTARSSGNTIYF. The DNA sequence is as follows: TGTGCCAGCAGCTTGGGGACAGCCCGGAGCTCTGGAAACACCATATATTTT.